This T cell receptor (beta chain) originates from a study of T cell clonality in common variable immunodeficiency. General study findings and limits: TCRbeta clonality was increased in CVID versus healthy controls. Shared TCRbeta clones were fewer between CVID subjects than controls. In common variable immunodeficiency, TCR beta chains reportedly carried fewer deletions and N-nucleotide insertions.

Patients and controls were mostly of Caucasian heritage. The junction had 8 bases not matched to a gene; V was cut back by 7 bases and J by 2 bases. CDR3 length equals 14 residues. CDR1 and CDR2 (germline): LNHDA, SQIVND (reference sequence). Profiled with immunoSEQ multiplex PCR; TCRdb holds only in-frame clones, not every one. This sample comprises roughly 79,000 clones, none seen once only. This clone was found many times. No antigen is known for it. The CDR3 end is not reached by the read, which stops 3 residues before it; the germline J gene fills it in. The TCR sequence derives from a person aged 18 to 69 in good health. Sequenced: peripheral blood mononuclear cells. This chain links TRBV19 with TRBJ2-7; 7 nucleotides match TRBD1. The CDR3 sequence is CASTTTGTAYEQYF. The CDR3 DNA, read in part, is TGTGCCAGTACCACTACCGGGACAGCCTACGAG.